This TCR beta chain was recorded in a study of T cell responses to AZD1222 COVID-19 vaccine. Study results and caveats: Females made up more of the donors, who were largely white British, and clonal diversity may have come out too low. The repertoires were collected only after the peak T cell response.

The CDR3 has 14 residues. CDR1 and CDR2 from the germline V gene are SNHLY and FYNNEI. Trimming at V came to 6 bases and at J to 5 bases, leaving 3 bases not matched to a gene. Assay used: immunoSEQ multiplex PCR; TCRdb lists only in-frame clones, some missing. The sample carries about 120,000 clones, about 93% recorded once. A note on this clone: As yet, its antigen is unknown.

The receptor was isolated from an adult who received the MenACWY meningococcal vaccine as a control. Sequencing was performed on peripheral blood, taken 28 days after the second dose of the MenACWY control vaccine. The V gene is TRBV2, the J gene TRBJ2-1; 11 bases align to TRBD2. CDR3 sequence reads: CASRGLAGNNEQFF. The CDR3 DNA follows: TGTGCCAGCAGAGGACTAGCGGGCAACAATGAGCAGTTCTTC.